Below, one T cell receptor beta chain is given with its context. The data belong to a study of blood T cell repertoires in COVID-19. The germline V gene has CDR1 SGHRS and CDR2 YFSETQ. J lost 3 bases, V lost 3 bases, and 7 bases had no gene match. CDR3 length: 15 amino acids. Generated by immunoSEQ multiplex PCR, the TCRdb table keeps only in-frame clones and is missing some. The data contain roughly 320,000 clones, roughly 89% of them singletons. The sample comprised peripheral blood. The chain is built from TRBV5-1 and TRBJ1-2; 8 bases align to TRBD1. The origin of this receptor is a woman younger than 45 with COVID-19, enrolled during active disease. As DNA, the CDR3 is TGCGCCAGCAGCTCGCAGGGGGCGTACGACTATGGCTACACCTTC. As protein: CASSSQGAYDYGYTF. Supplemented by reference TRBV5-1 and TRBJ1-2, the full variable domain reads KAGVTQTPRYLIKTRGQQVTLSCSPISGHRSVSWYQQTPGQGLQFLFEYFSETQRNKGNFPGRFSGRQFSNSRSEMNVSTLELGDSALYLCASSSQGAYDYGYTFGSGTRLTVV.